These T cell receptor beta chains were read from a single sample in a study of naive and memory T cell subsets. TCRdb independently ran MiXCR on the UMI-ligation and nested PCR reads; one entry per CDR3 protein. The profile shows 85,000 or so distinct CDR3 sequences, roughly 9.2% of them singletons. The sequenced sample was naive CD8+ T cells from blood. The receptors here all came from a human donor in good health. CDR3s leave out the opening cysteine and the closing phenylalanine or tryptophan.

V gene	J gene	CDR3 protein
TRBV12-3/TRBV12-4	TRBJ2-1	ASSQPGESSYNEQF
TRBV7-9	TRBJ2-7	ASTVDLSYEQY
TRBV20-1	TRBJ2-1	SARGGRLAGVNNEQF
TRBV9	TRBJ2-7	ASSVGVGGLYEQY
TRBV4-2	TRBJ2-7	ASSQELDSYEQY
TRBV28	TRBJ2-7	ASSMYRRSEQY
TRBV24-1	TRBJ2-1	ATRPGQGVNDEQF
TRBV10-3	TRBJ2-1	AISVTGTSGTYNEQF
TRBV9	TRBJ2-3	ASSVEGAGGPDTQY
TRBV6-1	TRBJ2-4	ASSETTSHGSKNIQY
TRBV28	TRBJ2-1	ASSRAGHEQF
TRBV28	TRBJ1-2	ASSPQGRNNYGYT
TRBV5-1	TRBJ2-3	ASSLERQPDTQY
TRBV27	TRBJ2-1	ASSPSYNEQF
TRBV7-9	TRBJ2-3	ASSSTSGLYTDTQY
TRBV5-1	TRBJ2-5	ASSFLDGETQY
TRBV19	TRBJ2-7	ASSYSGGLDLVPYEQY
TRBV28	TRBJ2-1	ASSLTGNYNEQF
TRBV5-1	TRBJ2-7	ASSVGGAYEQY
TRBV7-9	TRBJ2-3	ASSPALATGGTDTQY
TRBV6-5	TRBJ2-1	ASSSGGGPYNEQF
TRBV29-1	TRBJ2-5	SVEGGGTSGRAGETQY
TRBV4-3	TRBJ2-7	ASSQAAGEAQAYYEQY
TRBV27	TRBJ2-5	ASSRSVGAQETQY
TRBV7-8	TRBJ2-1	ASSEGLAGGSEQF
TRBV5-6	TRBJ1-1	ASSLTANTEAF
TRBV7-9	TRBJ2-5	ASIAGGNQETQY
TRBV6-1	TRBJ2-7	ASTGLVPYEQY
TRBV5-4	TRBJ2-3	ASSLSFSHPSTDTQY
TRBV6-6	TRBJ1-2	ASSYEGTYGYT
TRBV27	TRBJ1-2	ASSFRGTNYGYT
TRBV10-3	TRBJ2-2	ATRTGSAGELF
TRBV7-2	TRBJ1-4	ASSLEMSGGANEKLF
TRBV20-1	TRBJ2-7	SAGGVAGRRSYEQY
TRBV3-1	TRBJ2-2	ASSQDHTGELF
TRBV2	TRBJ2-1	ASSVPGTSGIHEQF
TRBV27	TRBJ2-1	ASHITGTGGYNEQF
TRBV27	TRBJ1-4	ASSFSATNEKLF
TRBV20-1	TRBJ2-1	SGLARSSYNEQF
TRBV5-1	TRBJ2-3	ASSFRGRYTDTQY
TRBV25-1	TRBJ2-7	ASSGTVRYEQY
TRBV19	TRBJ2-7	ASSMRVAGDGFGEQY
TRBV15	TRBJ2-2	ATSRVGGELF
TRBV2	TRBJ1-2	AGGDRPNYGYT
TRBV7-9	TRBJ1-2	ASGEDGYT
TRBV15	TRBJ2-7	ATSVGQGAYEQY